This note documents a single T cell receptor (beta chain) sequence. Its antigen is still unknown. The CDR3 sequence is 12 residues long. V dropped 4 bases and J dropped 2 bases, with 8 bases sitting between them. Germline-derived CDR1 and CDR2 are SQVTM and ANQGSEA. The authors distributed each subset's genomic DNA evenly over several immunoSEQ plates. Generated by immunoSEQ multiplex PCR, the TCRdb table keeps only in-frame clones and is missing some. The table includes around 750,000 clones, about 74% detected once. These data originate in a study of shared clonotypes between healthy human individuals. Study-wide results and limits: Incompleteness in sorted-subset sequencing, despite large depth, was shown by rarefaction.

Donors, without exception, were Caucasian adults residing in Nashville, Tennessee. Specimen: memory CD4+ T cells sorted from blood. Noted subset: CD45RA-negative fraction. V usage is TRBV29-1 and J usage is TRBJ1-1; D is possibly TRBD1 (5 bases). The receptor was derived from a woman younger than 45 in good health. The DNA for the CDR3 is TGCAGCGTTGGACAGATAAACACTGAAGCTTTCTTT. Its protein is CSVGQINTEAFF.